The rows below give T cell receptor beta chains drawn from one sample of a study of blood T cell repertoires in COVID-19. Sequencing used immunoSEQ multiplex PCR; TCRdb keeps in-frame clones, though not all of them. Among some 130,000 clones listed, approximately 83% were seen once. Sequencing used peripheral blood. These receptor sequences come from a man aged 35-49 years with active or convalescent COVID-19. Each CDR3 is given with its conserved first and last residue. A D gene is named only where the DNA matches it firmly. Expanded clones are given a class, and other clones once, few, many or no size at all.

j_call,v_call,cdr3_length,clone_size,d_call,cdr3_nt,cdr3_aa
TRBJ2-6,TRBV7-9,15,-,-,TGTGCCAGCAGTCTCTGGGGGGCTGGGGCCAACGTCCTGACTTTC,CASSLWGAGANVLTF
TRBJ2-7,TRBV6-5,13,-,-,TGTGCCAGCAGGAGGGCAGCAGCCTACGAGCAGTACTTC,CASRRAAAYEQYF
TRBJ2-3,TRBV7-7,13,once,TRBD1,TGTGCTAGCAGCCCCCGACAGGGCGATACGCAGTATTTT,CASSPRQGDTQYF
TRBJ1-5,TRBV6-6,17,-,TRBD1,TGTGCCAGCAGTCGTTCTTCAGGGGGCTTGGGCAATCAGCCCCAGCATTTT,CASSRSSGGLGNQPQHF
TRBJ1-1,TRBV12-3/TRBV12-4,13,-,TRBD1,TGTGCCAGCAGTTCGGGACAGTACACTGAAGCTTTCTTT,CASSSGQYTEAFF
TRBJ2-1,TRBV7-9,13,-,TRBD1,TGTGCCGCGCAACAGGGGAGTCTTAATGAGCAGTTCTTC,CAAQQGSLNEQFF
TRBJ2-5,TRBV12-5,11,-,TRBD2,TGTGCTAGTGGTAATGGACTAGCGGGCTACTTC,CASGNGLAGYF
TRBJ2-3,TRBV9,16,few,-,TGTGCCAGCAGCGTAAGGGACTCTGGCCCGGCAGATACGCAGTATTTT,CASSVRDSGPADTQYF
TRBJ2-3,TRBV18,14,-,-,TGTGCCAGCTCTATAGGGGGGGGCACAGATACGCAGTATTTT,CASSIGGGTDTQYF
TRBJ1-6,TRBV5-5,15,-,TRBD1,TGTGCCAGCAGCTTACAGGGGGCGGCTTCTTCACCCCTCCACTTT,CASSLQGAASSPLHF
TRBJ1-1,TRBV19,14,-,-,TGTGCCAGTAGTATAGGCGGGGCAGCGACTGAAGCTTTCTTT,CASSIGGAATEAFF
TRBJ1-3,TRBV7-2,18,-,-,TGTGCCAGCAGCTTAAGGGTTGGGGGGTTTGGCTCTGGAAACACCATATATTTT,CASSLRVGGFGSGNTIYF
TRBJ2-3,TRBV7-6,15,-,-,TGTGCCAGCAGTCGCAGAGCGCAACTCACAGATACGCAGTATTTT,CASSRRAQLTDTQYF
TRBJ2-7,TRBV5-1,14,-,TRBD1,TGCGCCAGCAGCTACGGACAGGGGGCAGGCGAGCAGTACTTC,CASSYGQGAGEQYF
TRBJ1-3,TRBV5-1,16,-,-,TGCGCCAGCAGCGTAGCTCCAGGGGTATGGGGCAACACCATATATTTT,CASSVAPGVWGNTIYF
TRBJ1-6,TRBV19,15,-,TRBD1,TGTGCCAGTACCCGCTCGGGACAGGGTAATTCACCCCTCCACTTT,CASTRSGQGNSPLHF
TRBJ2-1,TRBV21-1,15,-,-,TGTGCCAGCAGCCCAGGGGACAGGGGCTCGCATGAGCAGTTCTTC,CASSPGDRGSHEQFF
TRBJ2-1,TRBV3-1/TRBV3-2,12,-,-,TGTGCCAGCAGCCGGGGGGTTAATGAGCAGTTCTTC,CASSRGVNEQFF
TRBJ1-2,TRBV9,15,once,-,TGTGCCAGCAGTCAAGGTGGGGGGGAATCCTATGGCTACACCTTC,CASSQGGGESYGYTF
TRBJ2-1,TRBV6-5,15,-,TRBD2,TGTGCCAGCAGTTCTAGCGGGGGCTCCTACAATGAGCAGTTCTTC,CASSSSGGSYNEQFF
TRBJ2-1,TRBV19,16,-,-,TGTGCCAGTAGTATAGGGGGCGACAGCTCCTACAATGAGCAGTTCTTC,CASSIGGDSSYNEQFF
TRBJ1-2,TRBV3-1/TRBV3-2,16,-,-,TGTGCCAGCAGCCAAGGGGAACTTCAGGGGTGGGGTGGCTACACCTTC,CASSQGELQGWGGYTF
TRBJ1-1,TRBV7-3,13,-,TRBD1,TGTGCCAGCAGCCCGCTACAGGGGGCGGTGGCTTTCTTT,CASSPLQGAVAFF
TRBJ2-2,TRBV7-9,17,-,TRBD1,TGTGCCAGCAGTTTTTCCACAGGGGGCGCGCGGACCGGGGAGCTGTTTTTT,CASSFSTGGARTGELFF
TRBJ1-5,TRBV19,16,-,-,TGTGCCAGTAGTATAGATTGGGGGGGCACTTATCAGCCCCAGCATTTT,CASSIDWGGTYQPQHF
TRBJ1-1,TRBV9,13,few,-,TGTGCCAGCAGCGACAGGGTAGAGACTGAAGCTTTCTTT,CASSDRVETEAFF
TRBJ1-4,TRBV29-1,14,-,TRBD1,TGCAGCGCCCGGACAGGATCTACTAATGAAAAACTGTTTTTT,CSARTGSTNEKLFF
TRBJ2-7,TRBV6-1,13,-,-,TGTGCCAGCAGTGAAATGGGGGCGTCCGAGCAGTACTTC,CASSEMGASEQYF
TRBJ2-3,TRBV19,13,-,-,TGTGCCAGTAGTAAGCAAGACACAGATACGCAGTATTTT,CASSKQDTDTQYF
TRBJ1-2,TRBV20-1,19,-,-,TGCAGTGCTATTGACTCGGGACACGAAAGCCCCACTACTAACTATGGCTACACCTTC,CSAIDSGHESPTTNYGYTF
TRBJ2-7,TRBV3-1/TRBV3-2,14,-,-,TGTGCCAGCAGCCAAGATCAGTCAATCTACGAGCAGTACTTC,CASSQDQSIYEQYF